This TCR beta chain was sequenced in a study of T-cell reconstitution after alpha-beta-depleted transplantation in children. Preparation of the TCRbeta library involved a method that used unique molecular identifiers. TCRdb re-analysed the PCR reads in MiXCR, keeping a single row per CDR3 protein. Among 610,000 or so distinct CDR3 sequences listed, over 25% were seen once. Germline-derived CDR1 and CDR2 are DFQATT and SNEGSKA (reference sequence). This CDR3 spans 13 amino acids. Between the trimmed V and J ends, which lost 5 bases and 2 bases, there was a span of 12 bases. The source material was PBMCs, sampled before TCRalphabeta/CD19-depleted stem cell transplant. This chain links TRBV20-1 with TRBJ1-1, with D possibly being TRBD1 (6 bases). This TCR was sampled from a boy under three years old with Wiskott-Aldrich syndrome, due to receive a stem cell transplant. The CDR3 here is CSALQGINTEAFF. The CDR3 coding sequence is TGCAGTGCTCTACAGGGAATAAACACTGAAGCTTTCTTT.